Presented here are 30 T cell receptor beta chains from one specimen sequenced in a study of blood T cell repertoires in COVID-19. The data were produced by immunoSEQ multiplex PCR, yet TCRdb's version contains in-frame clones alone and is incomplete. The table records under 300,000 clones, roughly 84% of them present only once. Specimen: peripheral blood. The receptor set was obtained from a woman in her 40s who had recovered from COVID-19.

The chain combines TRBV3-1 (or the pseudogene TRBV3-2) with TRBJ1-2, with unresolved D. Trimming removed 4 bases from V and 3 bases from J, with 9 bases in between. Germline V gene sequence: CDR1 LGHDT, CDR2 YNNKEL (reference sequence). The CDR3 extends over 13 amino acids. This CDR3 is CASSLQNDYGYTF. In DNA, the CDR3 is TGTGCCAGCAGCCTACAGAACGACTATGGCTACACCTTC.

This clone was detected only once. The rearrangement joins TRBV28 to TRBJ1-2; the match to TRBD1 covers 7 bases. The V segment lost 7 bases and the J segment 5 bases; nucleotides outside the gene matches: 7. Germline CDR1 MDHEN, CDR2 SYDVKM. The CDR3 has 13 amino acids. CDR3 DNA sequence: TGTGCCAGCACCTTGGGACAGTCTTATGGCTACACCTTC. It is translated as CASTLGQSYGYTF.

The chain couples TRBV12-3 or TRBV12-4 to TRBJ1-6; no definite D call. This CDR3 is built from 13 residues. Trimming cost V 3 bases and J 10 bases, with 10 bases left between them. CDR3 in DNA: TGTGCCAGCAGTTTGAAGGGAGGCTCACCCCTCCACTTT. It translates to CASSLKGGSPLHF.

V is TRBV10-3 and J is TRBJ1-1, with 9 positions matching TRBD1. The V gene's germline CDR1 is ENHRY and CDR2 SYGVKD. CDR3 size: 15 residues. The ends lost 2 bases at V and 3 bases at J; junction bases unmatched: 4. This CDR3 is CAISEVQGAYTEAFF. The CDR3 bases are TGTGCCATCAGTGAGGTACAGGGGGCATACACTGAAGCTTTCTTT.

V usage is TRBV6-5 and J usage is TRBJ1-1; TRBD1 might be the D (5 bases). Deletions cut 0 bases from V and 3 bases from J, with 11 bases between. Germline V gives CDR1 MNHEY, CDR2 SVGAGI. The CDR3 consists of 15 residues. The CDR3, as DNA: TGTGCCAGCAGTTACTCAGGCAGGGTCGACACTGAAGCTTTCTTT. Translating it yields CASSYSGRVDTEAFF.

The CDR3: CAWNESGDKAFF. CDR3 coding DNA: TGTGCCTGGAACGAATCGGGAGATAAAGCTTTCTTT. The chain carries TRBV30 and TRBJ1-1; D is undetermined. Germline V gene lookup returns CDR1 GTSNPN and CDR2 SVGIG (reference sequence). V was clipped by 4 bases and J by 9 bases, with 15 bases between them. The CDR3 spans 12 residues.

The CDR3 bases are TGTGCCAGCAGCCCAGCCGGACTAGCGGGTTACGAGCAGTACTTC. Translated, it gives CASSPAGLAGYEQYF. The chain uses TRBV13 and TRBJ2-7; TRBD2 agrees at 11 bases. The CDR3 runs 15 residues. V was clipped by 5 bases and J by 4 bases; unmatched bases: 7. The germline CDR1 and CDR2 sequences are PRHDT and FYEKMQ (reference sequence). The full variable domain, completed using reference TRBV13 and TRBJ2-7, is AAGVIQSPRHLIKEKRETATLKCYPIPRHDTVYWYQQGPGQDPQFLISFYEKMQSDKGSIPDRFSAQQFSDYHSELNMSSLELGDSALYFCASSPAGLAGYEQYFGPGTRLTVT.

The chain has TRBV6-6 and TRBJ1-1; D unresolved. Trimming removed 6 bases from V and 2 bases from J, with 10 bases in between. Germline lookup yields CDR1 MNHNY and CDR2 SVGAGI (reference sequence). This CDR3 region has 13 residues. The CDR3 is CASRSYSNTEAFF. The CDR3 DNA reads as TGTGCCAGCAGGTCCTACTCTAACACTGAAGCTTTCTTT.

This chain uses TRBV28 with TRBJ1-1; possibly TRBD1 for D (6 bases). This CDR3 has 14 residues. The germline gives CDR1 MDHEN, CDR2 SYDVKM. Trimming took off 5 bases at V and 7 bases at J, with 17 bases between the two ends. Here the CDR3 reads CASSEPHRAGEAFF. The CDR3 DNA follows: TGTGCCAGCAGTGAGCCCCACAGGGCTGGTGAAGCTTTCTTT. The entire variable domain, with the rest obtained from reference TRBV28 and TRBJ1-1, is as follows: DVKVTQSSRYLVKRTGEKVFLECVQDMDHENMFWYRQDPGLGLRLIYFSYDVKMKEKGDIPEGYSVSREKKERFSLILESASTNQTSMYLCASSEPHRAGEAFFGQGTRLTVV.

The V gene is TRBV11-2, the J gene TRBJ2-5, with D maybe TRBD2 (5 bases). The ends were cut back, 5 bases at V and 13 bases at J, with 17 bases in the middle. The CDR3 is 12 residues long. Germline CDR1 is SGHAT and CDR2 is FQNNGV. Written as DNA, the CDR3 is TGTGCCAGCAGCCTTGAGTCCATGGACTCGTACTTC. Translating it yields CASSLESMDSYF.

The chain links TRBV19 to TRBJ1-5; D is unclear. Between the trimmed V and J ends, which lost 11 bases and 1 base, there was a span of 15 bases. The CDR3 has 14 amino acids. Germline V gene lookup returns CDR1 LNHDA and CDR2 SQIVND (reference sequence). CDR3 in DNA: TGTGCCTCCGGCCGCGACGGGAGCAATCAGCCCCAGCATTTT. It codes for CASGRDGSNQPQHF.

The J gene is TRBJ1-5, the V gene TRBV19, with D unresolved. V lost 3 bases, J lost 2 bases, and 11 bases lay in between. The CDR3 runs to 15 residues. In germline, CDR1 is LNHDA, CDR2 SQIVND (reference sequence). The CDR3 here is CASSMRVGGNQPQHF. Written as DNA, the CDR3 is TGTGCCAGTAGTATGAGGGTTGGGGGCAATCAGCCCCAGCATTTT.

On this clone: The junction departs from the called germline gene at one end, perhaps through a read error. J is TRBJ2-7 and V is TRBV20-1, with TRBD1 as a possible D gene (6 bases). CDR1 is DFQATT, CDR2 SNEGSKA, per germline (reference sequence). The CDR3 extends over 11 amino acids. The CDR3 spells CSARVEGELYF. CDR3 coding DNA: TGCAGTGCTAGAGTTGAGGGGGAGCTGTACTTC.

The J gene is TRBJ2-1, the V gene TRBV2; 9 nucleotides align to TRBD2. Unmatched junction bases numbered 7, after V lost 8 bases and J lost 5 bases. The length of the CDR3 is 14 residues. Germline-derived CDR1 and CDR2 are SNHLY and FYNNEI. The CDR3 region is CASGAASGDNEQFF. CDR3 bases: TGTGCCAGCGGAGCGGCTAGCGGGGACAATGAGCAGTTCTTC.

This chain joins TRBV7-2 and TRBJ1-5, with 10 bases identical to TRBD1. The CDR3 has 16 residues. J gave up 5 bases and V 5 bases, and 9 bases lay outside the gene matches. Looked up from germline, CDR1 is SGHTA and CDR2 is FQGNSA. In DNA, the CDR3 is TGTGCCAGCAGCCCTCATGCGGGACAGGGGTATCAGCCCCAGCATTTT. Translated, it gives CASSPHAGQGYQPQHF.

CDR3 sequence (DNA): TGTGCCAGCAGCAGCGGGCTTCTCCCAGCCTCGAGGGGAGAGCAGTACTTC. This sequence encodes CASSSGLLPASRGEQYF. The V gene is TRBV5-4, the J gene TRBJ2-7; maybe TRBD2 (6 bases). The CDR3 runs to 17 residues. Trimming took 4 bases from V and 7 from J, leaving 27 bases between them. Germline loops: CDR1 SGHNT, CDR2 YYREEE (reference sequence).

The chain carries TRBV18 and TRBJ1-6, with 10 positions matching TRBD1. Germline loops: CDR1 KGHSH, CDR2 LQKENI. V shed 3 bases, J shed 7 bases, and the junction held 3 bases outside the gene matches. This CDR3 region has 15 residues. This CDR3 is CASSPMDRGNSPLHF. The DNA for the CDR3 is TGTGCCAGCTCACCCATGGACAGGGGGAATTCACCCCTCCACTTT.

The gene calls are TRBV7-9 and TRBJ2-1, with 9 bases that match TRBD2. V lost 1 base, J lost 5 bases, and 3 bases stayed unmatched. Germline V gives CDR1 SEHNR, CDR2 FQNEAQ (reference sequence). The CDR3 extends over 15 amino acids. The CDR3 is CASSLGLAGNNEQFF. In DNA form, the CDR3 reads TGTGCCAGCAGCTTAGGTCTAGCGGGGAACAATGAGCAGTTCTTC.

The V gene is TRBV5-1, the J gene TRBJ2-5; 8 positions agree with TRBD2. Germline CDR1 is SGHRS and CDR2 is YFSETQ. J was trimmed by 6 bases and V by 6 bases; bases with no gene match: 7. The CDR3 sequence is 13 residues long. As DNA, the CDR3 is TGCGCCAGCAATCGGGGGGGCAGGAAGACCCAGTACTTC. Protein sequence: CASNRGGRKTQYF.

A single count supports this clone. CDR3 sequence: CASSQAGTGVYEQYF. CDR3 nucleotides: TGTGCCAGCAGCCAAGCCGGGACAGGGGTTTACGAGCAGTACTTC. J is TRBJ2-7 and V is TRBV3-1 (or the pseudogene TRBV3-2); 10 bases are shared with TRBD1. The CDR3 has 15 residues. V was clipped by 1 base and J by 4 bases; unmatched bases: 4. Germline-derived CDR1 and CDR2 are LGHDT and YNNKEL (reference sequence).

This chain links TRBV7-2 with TRBJ1-5; D call uncertain. Between the trimmed V and J ends, which lost 3 bases and 8 bases, there was a span of 20 bases. Looked up from germline, CDR1 is SGHTA and CDR2 is FQGNSA. The length of the CDR3 is 16 residues. The DNA of the CDR3 is TGTGCCAGCAGCTTTACGGGCTCCCCGGGATCGGAGCCCCAGCATTTT. It codes for CASSFTGSPGSEPQHF.

Worth noting for this clone: Its ends do not fully match the called genes, so a read error is possible. The rearrangement uses TRBV7-7 and TRBJ2-1; TRBD2 agrees at 7 bases. This CDR3 spans 17 amino acids. Per germline, CDR1 SSHAT and CDR2 FNYEAQ (reference sequence). The CDR3 region has the DNA TGTGCTAGCAGCCCGTTGGGACTACGGAGCTCCTACAATGAGCAGTTCTTC. Protein sequence: CASSPLGLRSSYNEQFF.

This clone was seen a single time. V is TRBV27 and J is TRBJ2-1; a weak D match, TRBD2 (6 bases). The CDR3 is made up of 17 amino acids. CDR1 MNHEY and CDR2 SMNVEV come from the germline V gene (reference sequence). Trimming removed 6 bases from V and 4 bases from J, with 22 bases in between. The CDR3 sequence: CASSPIDPGDPYNEQFF. The CDR3 bases are TGTGCCAGCAGCCCTATCGATCCGGGGGACCCTTACAATGAGCAGTTCTTC.

The rearrangement uses TRBV9 and TRBJ2-3, with 9 nucleotides matching TRBD2. Germline trimming cut 2 bases from V and 5 bases from J; bases unmatched to any gene: 3. The CDR3 runs 14 residues. CDR1 is SGDLS, CDR2 YYNGEE, per germline. Here the CDR3 DNA reads TGTGCCAGCAGCGTCTTAGCGGGAGTAGATACGCAGTATTTT. Its translation: CASSVLAGVDTQYF.

This clone was seen a single time. J is TRBJ1-2 and V is TRBV5-1, with D perhaps TRBD1 (6 bases). Germline CDR1 and CDR2: SGHRS and YFSETQ. This CDR3 is 13 amino acids long. V lost 0 bases and J lost 6, with 9 bases in between. The CDR3 DNA follows: TGCGCCAGCAGCTTGGGCCAGGGGAATGGCTACACCTTC. It codes for CASSLGQGNGYTF.

This chain joins TRBV4-3 and TRBJ1-2, with a weak D call TRBD1 (6 bases). CDR1 LGHNA and CDR2 YSLEER come from the germline V gene. The CDR3 is 15 residues long. V was pared by 1 base and J by 6 bases, with 15 bases between. The CDR3 protein is CASSQVSGTGNGYTF. CDR3 nucleotide sequence: TGCGCCAGCAGCCAAGTATCTGGAACAGGGAATGGCTACACCTTC.

Worth noting for this clone: Other DNA sequences from this sample encode an identical CDR3 as well. The J gene is TRBJ2-3, the V gene TRBV19, with 7 nucleotides matching TRBD1. Germline V gene lookup returns CDR1 LNHDA and CDR2 SQIVND (reference sequence). The CDR3 has 12 residues. With V trimmed by 6 bases and J by 4 bases, 1 base remained unmatched. The CDR3 DNA sequence: TGTGCCAGTAGGACAGGGTCAGATACGCAGTATTTT. This encodes CASRTGSDTQYF.

V is TRBV5-1 and J is TRBJ2-5, with 7 bases aligning to TRBD1. The CDR3 runs to 15 residues. V was clipped by 0 bases and J by 5 bases; unmatched bases: 7. The germline V gene has CDR1 SGHRS and CDR2 YFSETQ. In DNA form, the CDR3 reads TGCGCCAGCAGCTTGGAAGGGGGCGCCCCGGAGACCCAGTACTTC. This encodes CASSLEGGAPETQYF.

This chain joins TRBV5-5 and TRBJ2-7; 8 bases fit TRBD1. CDR1 is SGHKS and CDR2 is YYEKEE in the germline V gene (reference sequence). The junction had 5 bases not matched to a gene; V was cut back by 0 bases and J by 3 bases. CDR3 size: 15 residues. The CDR3 sequence is CASSLAGQDLYEQYF. In DNA, the CDR3 is TGTGCCAGCAGCTTGGCGGGACAGGACCTCTACGAGCAGTACTTC.

The rearrangement joins TRBV30 to TRBJ1-5; 8 bases agree with TRBD1. Per germline, CDR1 GTSNPN and CDR2 SVGIG (reference sequence). The CDR3 consists of 13 residues. The junction had 8 bases not matched to a gene; V was cut back by 0 bases and J by 13 bases. CDR3 protein: CAWSVQGAGVQHF. The CDR3 DNA follows: TGTGCCTGGAGTGTGCAGGGGGCAGGGGTTCAGCATTTT.